The rows below give T cell receptor beta chains drawn from one sample of a study of human T cells and chemical hapten exposure. TCRdb passed the RACE reads through MiXCR, listing each CDR3 protein once. The sample consists of roughly 380,000 distinct CDR3 sequences, roughly 4.8% of them appearing once. This sample comprised whole blood, obtained in connection with sensitization to the hapten diphenylcyclopropenone (DPC). Receptors originate from a woman aged 45 to 65 with alopecia areata. Some clones in this sample may be carry-over from other donors' samples. The CDR3 runs from the conserved cysteine through the conserved F or W.

>TRBV20-1
CSARGETPYGYTF
>TRBV6-2/TRBV6-3
CASRRGLAGGPTPYEQYF
>TRBV25-1
CASSEFTASTNEKLFF
>TRBV24-1
CATSRGLDTDTQYF
>TRBV27
CASSLFPLGQDTEAFF
>TRBV28
CASSPREGLDEQFF
>TRBV10-3
CAISGSGQAASGNTIYF
>TRBV27
CATTSGRGDTQYF
>TRBV6-6
CASSSPRDSYEQYF
>TRBV28
CASSFLARSYEQYF
>TRBV28
CASSLSGKAFF
>TRBV5-5
CASSLSRYDYEQYF
>TRBV9
CASSVDWSSYNEQFF
>TRBV14
CASSPQLGGPSGPLYNEQFF
>TRBV20-1
CSARDSGEQYF
>TRBV5-4
CASSFGTGDYEQYF
>TRBV28
CASSLSPRTVNTEAFF
>TRBV7-9
CASSFALNNEQFF
>TRBV2
CASSAAGENTEAFF
>TRBV6-2/TRBV6-3
CASSRTPNEQFF
>TRBV24-1
CATSGTRPTNTGELFF
>TRBV12-3/TRBV12-4
CASSLPPGQGGPEAFF
>TRBV29-1
CSVEEVGDRVYEQYF
>TRBV3-1
CASSPGRGNSPLHF